This is a list of T cell receptor beta chains from one sample in a study of blood T cell repertoires in COVID-19. The repertoire was sequenced with immunoSEQ multiplex PCR; TCRdb's copy has only in-frame clones and lacks some. The sample records approximately 220,000 clones, around 83% being singletons. Sequenced material: PBMCs or T cells enriched from blood (not recorded which). These receptors originate from a woman in her thirties or forties who had recovered from COVID-19. CDR3s include the opening cysteine and the closing phenylalanine or tryptophan. Each record gives: clone size, V gene, J gene, D gene, CDR3 DNA, CDR3 protein. D genes are given only for firm matches. Some rows have no size entry. The others give once, few or many, or a class for an expanded clone.

size: NA; V: TRBV28; J: TRBJ1-3; D: NA; DNA: TGTGCCAGCAGACAGGGCTCTGGAAACACCATATATTTT; CDR3: CASRQGSGNTIYF
size: NA; V: TRBV27; J: TRBJ1-1; D: NA; DNA: TGTGCCAGCAGTTTAACTCGTCCAAGCCGGACTGAAGCTTTCTTT; CDR3: CASSLTRPSRTEAFF
size: NA; V: TRBV28; J: TRBJ1-1; D: NA; DNA: TGTGCCAGCAGTCCCCAAACTACAGGGAATGCTTTCTTT; CDR3: CASSPQTTGNAFF
size: NA; V: TRBV7-9; J: TRBJ2-3; D: NA; DNA: TGTGCCAGCAGCTCGATAGGCACAGATACGCAGTATTTT; CDR3: CASSSIGTDTQYF
size: NA; V: TRBV14; J: TRBJ2-1; D: NA; DNA: TGTGCCAGCAGCCACGGCGATCGCTTCAGGGAGCAGTTCTTC; CDR3: CASSHGDRFREQFF
size: NA; V: TRBV3-1/TRBV3-2; J: TRBJ2-5; D: TRBD2; DNA: TGTGCCAGCAGCCAACTTCCTACTAGCGGGACGACTAGCGGCCAAGAGACCCAGTACTTC; CDR3: CASSQLPTSGTTSGQETQYF
size: NA; V: TRBV6-2/TRBV6-3; J: TRBJ2-3; D: NA; DNA: TGTGCCAGCAGCCGACAGTCCGGCACAGATACGCAGTATTTT; CDR3: CASSRQSGTDTQYF
size: NA; V: TRBV9; J: TRBJ2-1; D: TRBD2; DNA: TGTGCCAGCAGCGTAGTGGGACTAGATTACAATGAGCAGTTCTTC; CDR3: CASSVVGLDYNEQFF
size: NA; V: TRBV24-1; J: TRBJ1-5; D: NA; DNA: TGTGCCACCAGTGCGATGGGCCAGCCCCAGCATTTT; CDR3: CATSAMGQPQHF
size: NA; V: TRBV10-3; J: TRBJ2-1; D: TRBD2; DNA: TGTGCCATCAGTGAGTTAACCGGACTAGCGGGAGACAATGAGCAGTTCTTC; CDR3: CAISELTGLAGDNEQFF
size: NA; V: TRBV5-1; J: TRBJ2-1; D: TRBD2; DNA: TGCGCCAGCAGCTTGGTTGAGCGGGGTGAGCAGTTCTTC; CDR3: CASSLVERGEQFF
size: NA; V: TRBV4-3; J: TRBJ2-5; D: TRBD1; DNA: TGCGCCAGCAGCCAAGGTGGGACAGGGTCGGGAGAGACCCAGTACTTC; CDR3: CASSQGGTGSGETQYF
size: NA; V: TRBV10-3; J: TRBJ2-7; D: NA; DNA: TGTGCCATCAGTGAGTCTAAAGTCCCTACCTACGAGCAGTACTTC; CDR3: CAISESKVPTYEQYF
size: NA; V: TRBV28; J: TRBJ2-5; D: NA; DNA: TGTGCCAGCAGTTTATCGGAACAGTTCGCCCGAGAGACCCAGTACTTC; CDR3: CASSLSEQFARETQYF
size: NA; V: TRBV7-9; J: TRBJ2-1; D: TRBD1; DNA: TGTGCCAGCAGCTTTCCCGGGACAGGGTTCAATGAGCAGTTCTTC; CDR3: CASSFPGTGFNEQFF
size: NA; V: TRBV19; J: TRBJ2-1; D: NA; DNA: TGTGCCAGTAGCTCTAGGAGCCCCAATGAGCAGTTCTTC; CDR3: CASSSRSPNEQFF
size: NA; V: TRBV19; J: TRBJ1-5; D: NA; DNA: TGTGCCAGTACCGATGGACAGTATGGCCAGCCCCAGCATTTT; CDR3: CASTDGQYGQPQHF
size: NA; V: TRBV7-8; J: TRBJ1-2; D: NA; DNA: TGTGCCAGCAGCCCGCACGGAACAGCCGGTTCTCGGGGCTACACCTTC; CDR3: CASSPHGTAGSRGYTF
size: NA; V: TRBV27; J: TRBJ2-7; D: TRBD2; DNA: TGTGCCAGCAGTTTACTGGGACCGGGGGGAGAGCAGTACTTC; CDR3: CASSLLGPGGEQYF
size: NA; V: TRBV15; J: TRBJ2-7; D: NA; DNA: TGTGCCACCAGCAGTATAGGAGGGCCGAGGACCTACGAGCAGTACTTC; CDR3: CATSSIGGPRTYEQYF
size: few; V: TRBV28; J: TRBJ1-4; D: TRBD1; DNA: TGTGCCAGCAGCCCATCGACAGGGAAGGTGGAAGATGAAAAACTGTTTTTT; CDR3: CASSPSTGKVEDEKLFF
size: NA; V: TRBV30; J: TRBJ1-2; D: NA; DNA: TGTGCCTGGAGTGTTTATGGTGGCGACAGCTTAATCTATGGCTACACCTTC; CDR3: CAWSVYGGDSLIYGYTF
size: once; V: TRBV27; J: TRBJ1-1; D: TRBD1; DNA: TGTGCCAGCAGTTTATCTCTATCCGGGACAGGGGCTTTCTTT; CDR3: CASSLSLSGTGAFF
size: NA; V: TRBV11-2; J: TRBJ2-2; D: TRBD2; DNA: TGTGCCAGCAGCCTTAGACTAGCGGGGGGTAGAAACACCGGGGAGCTGTTTTTT; CDR3: CASSLRLAGGRNTGELFF
size: once; V: TRBV12-3/TRBV12-4; J: TRBJ2-7; D: TRBD1; DNA: TGTGCCAGCAGAGGGACAGGAACAGGCGAGCAGTACTTC; CDR3: CASRGTGTGEQYF
size: NA; V: TRBV19; J: TRBJ1-1; D: TRBD1; DNA: TGTGCCAGTAGTAAAAACAGGGGGGACGACACTGAAGCTTTCTTT; CDR3: CASSKNRGDDTEAFF
size: once; V: TRBV4-2; J: TRBJ2-1; D: TRBD2; DNA: TGTGCCAGCAGCCGCCCGGGACTAGCGTTAAATGAGCAGTTCTTC; CDR3: CASSRPGLALNEQFF
size: NA; V: TRBV30; J: TRBJ1-2; D: NA; DNA: TGTGCCTGGAGTCCACAGCGGGGTTATGGCTACACCTTC; CDR3: CAWSPQRGYGYTF
size: NA; V: TRBV11-3; J: TRBJ2-3; D: NA; DNA: TGTGCCAGCAGCTTCGGCGGGAACACAGATACGCAGTATTTT; CDR3: CASSFGGNTDTQYF
size: NA; V: TRBV27; J: TRBJ2-1; D: TRBD1; DNA: TGTGCCAGCAGTTTCTTGGACAGGGACGATAATGAGCAGTTCTTC; CDR3: CASSFLDRDDNEQFF
size: NA; V: TRBV20-1; J: TRBJ2-1; D: NA; DNA: TGCAGTGCGAGTTCGCCTAGCGCCTATACCTACAATGAGCAGTTCTTC; CDR3: CSASSPSAYTYNEQFF
size: NA; V: TRBV19; J: TRBJ1-2; D: TRBD1; DNA: TGTGCCAGTAGTACAGGGGACAGGGGGCGTTATGGCTACACCTTC; CDR3: CASSTGDRGRYGYTF
size: few; V: TRBV10-3; J: TRBJ1-4; D: NA; DNA: TGTGCCATCGGGCACACAACTAATGAAAAACTGTTTTTT; CDR3: CAIGHTTNEKLFF
size: NA; V: TRBV19; J: TRBJ2-7; D: NA; DNA: TGTGCCAGTAGTGCGAATAACGAGCAGTACTTC; CDR3: CASSANNEQYF
size: NA; V: TRBV6-2/TRBV6-3; J: TRBJ1-1; D: NA; DNA: TGTGCCAGCAGTCGGGGCACTGAAGCTTTCTTT; CDR3: CASSRGTEAFF
size: NA; V: TRBV10-2; J: TRBJ2-1; D: NA; DNA: TGCGCCAGCAGTGAGCCCCGGCCGGGGAACTCCTACAATGAGCAGTTCTTC; CDR3: CASSEPRPGNSYNEQFF
size: NA; V: TRBV2; J: TRBJ2-5; D: NA; DNA: TGTGCCAGCAGTGGACAGCCTGGGGAGACCCAGTACTTC; CDR3: CASSGQPGETQYF
size: NA; V: TRBV5-1; J: TRBJ2-1; D: TRBD2; DNA: TGCGCCAGCAGCCAATCGGGCGGGAGGGCCTCGTCCTACAATGAGCAGTTCTTC; CDR3: CASSQSGGRASSYNEQFF
size: NA; V: TRBV24-1; J: TRBJ2-3; D: TRBD2; DNA: TGTGCCACCAGTGACACTAGCGGGAGTAGGGCAGATACGCAGTATTTT; CDR3: CATSDTSGSRADTQYF
size: NA; V: TRBV20-1; J: TRBJ1-6; D: TRBD1; DNA: TGCAGTGCTAGTCCGCAGAGAGGACAGGGGGATAATTCACCCCTCCACTTT; CDR3: CSASPQRGQGDNSPLHF
size: few; V: TRBV15; J: TRBJ2-1; D: NA; DNA: TGTGCCACCAGCAGAGAGCTACGCCCTGACAATGAGCAGTTCTTC; CDR3: CATSRELRPDNEQFF
size: NA; V: TRBV3-1/TRBV3-2; J: TRBJ2-1; D: TRBD2; DNA: TGTGCCAGCAGCAGGACTAGCCGGTACAATGAGCAGTTCTTC; CDR3: CASSRTSRYNEQFF
size: NA; V: TRBV28; J: TRBJ2-2; D: NA; DNA: TGTGCCAGCGGGTTAGCGGTGACGAACACCGGGGAGCTGTTTTTT; CDR3: CASGLAVTNTGELFF
size: NA; V: TRBV28; J: TRBJ2-2; D: TRBD2; DNA: TGTGCCAGCAGAGCGGGAGGGCCGAACGGGGAGCTGTTTTTT; CDR3: CASRAGGPNGELFF
size: NA; V: TRBV2; J: TRBJ2-1; D: TRBD2; DNA: TGTGCCAGCAGGACCGGGACTAGCGGCTACAATGAGCAGTTCTTC; CDR3: CASRTGTSGYNEQFF
size: NA; V: TRBV20-1; J: TRBJ1-1; D: TRBD1; DNA: TGCAGTGTTATTGAGGGGGCGAACACTGAAGCTTTCTTT; CDR3: CSVIEGANTEAFF
size: NA; V: TRBV7-2; J: TRBJ2-7; D: TRBD2; DNA: TGTGCCAGCAGCTTAGCGGGTTTGGTGCGGGGGTCCTACGAGCAGTACTTC; CDR3: CASSLAGLVRGSYEQYF
size: NA; V: TRBV29-1; J: TRBJ2-3; D: TRBD2; DNA: TGCAGCGTTGAGCAGCGGGAGATGGGTTCCACAGATACGCAGTATTTT; CDR3: CSVEQREMGSTDTQYF
size: NA; V: TRBV27; J: TRBJ1-6; D: NA; DNA: TGTGCCAGCAGTTTTCGCAGGGGTGATTCACCCCTCCACTTT; CDR3: CASSFRRGDSPLHF
size: NA; V: TRBV28; J: TRBJ2-5; D: TRBD2; DNA: TGTGCCAGCAGTTTAGCGGGAGGGCCGGGGGAGACCCAGTACTTC; CDR3: CASSLAGGPGETQYF
size: NA; V: TRBV19; J: TRBJ2-7; D: NA; DNA: TGTGCCAGTAATTTGACTTCCCCTCGGGAGCAGTACTTC; CDR3: CASNLTSPREQYF
size: NA; V: TRBV19; J: TRBJ1-6; D: NA; DNA: TGTGCCAGCAGCCAAAGGATTGACGGGAGCAATTCACCCCTCCACTTT; CDR3: CASSQRIDGSNSPLHF
size: once; V: TRBV10-3; J: TRBJ1-1; D: NA; DNA: TGTGCCATCAGTCGGATGACAACGAACACTGAAGCTTTCTTT; CDR3: CAISRMTTNTEAFF
size: NA; V: TRBV6-2/TRBV6-3; J: TRBJ1-2; D: NA; DNA: TGTGCCAGCAGTCGGGCGGGGCCAGACTATGGCTACACCTTC; CDR3: CASSRAGPDYGYTF
size: NA; V: TRBV30; J: TRBJ1-1; D: NA; DNA: TGTGCCTTCCAGGGGTTGCGGAACACTGAAGCTTTCTTT; CDR3: CAFQGLRNTEAFF